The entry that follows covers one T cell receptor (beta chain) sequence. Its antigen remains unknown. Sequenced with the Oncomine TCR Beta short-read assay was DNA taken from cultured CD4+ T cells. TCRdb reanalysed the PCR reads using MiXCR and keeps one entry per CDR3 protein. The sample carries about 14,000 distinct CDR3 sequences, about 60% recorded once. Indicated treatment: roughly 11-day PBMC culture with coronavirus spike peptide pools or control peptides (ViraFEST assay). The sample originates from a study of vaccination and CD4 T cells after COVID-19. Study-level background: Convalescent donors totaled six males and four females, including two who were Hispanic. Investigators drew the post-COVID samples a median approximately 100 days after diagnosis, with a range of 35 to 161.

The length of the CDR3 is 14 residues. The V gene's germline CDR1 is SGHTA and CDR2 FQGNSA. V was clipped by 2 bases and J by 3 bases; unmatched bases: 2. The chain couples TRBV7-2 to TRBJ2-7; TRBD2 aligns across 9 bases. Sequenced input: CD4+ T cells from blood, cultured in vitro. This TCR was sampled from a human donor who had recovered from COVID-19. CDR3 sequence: CASSLRREGYEQYF. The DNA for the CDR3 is TGTGCCAGCAGCTTACGGCGGGAGGGCTACGAGCAGTACTTC.